The table lists the clone carrying this T cell receptor (beta chain) with a few counts. Its antigen is not identified. V shed 9 bases and J shed 4 bases, with 10 bases lying between them. Per germline, CDR1 MNHNS and CDR2 SASEGT. The CDR3 is made up of 12 amino acids. This sample is drawn from a study of early T cells in non-severe SARS-CoV-2 infection. The wider study: Unpaired chains resulted from sequencing bulk RNA of unsorted whole blood.

Study results and caveats: Anti-spike CD8 responses were favored by VDJdb matching, which missed private and CD4 specificities.

Attached unique molecular identifiers marked individual cDNA molecules. TCRdb reprocessed the 5' RACE reads with MiXCR, giving one entry per CDR3 protein. This sample has around 63,000 distinct CDR3 sequences, with around 5.7% found just once. The chain uses TRBV6-1 and TRBJ2-1; TRBD2 might be the D (6 bases). This specimen consisted of whole blood, obtained at baseline. This TCR was sampled from an adult who was a healthcare worker with PCR-confirmed SARS-CoV-2 infection or an uninfected control (not recorded which). The CDR3, as DNA: TGTGCCAGTCCTAGCGATTACAATGAGCAGTTCTTC. It is translated as CASPSDYNEQFF.